This TCR beta chain is from a study of Tregs in tolerant kidney transplant recipients. Generated by immunoSEQ multiplex PCR, the TCRdb table keeps only in-frame clones and is missing some. Of 80,000 or so clones listed, over 75% are singletons. The germline V gene has CDR1 SGHTA and CDR2 FQGNSA. Unmatched junction bases numbered 13, after V lost 4 bases and J lost 4 bases. This CDR3 is 17 amino acids long. Regarding this clone: As yet, its antigen is unknown.

Study-wide results and limits: Some patients' samples used different primers over time, so nucleotide sequences weren't comparable. Findings come from small patient numbers and require larger validation. Biological reproducibility was not directly addressed, but technical replication error appeared minimal.

The nonmyeloablative bone marrow transplants came from related graft donors, with transient mixed chimerism. CD4+CD25+CD127- Tregs, CD4+CD25- non-Tregs, CD4 and CD8 cells were sorted. This chain uses TRBV7-2 with TRBJ1-1; 9 bases match TRBD1. Here the sequenced sample was CD4+ T cells from blood (PBMCs), taken 24 months after the transplant. The source of this sequence is a human patient who received a combined kidney and bone marrow transplant. The graft donor may be the source of some T cells. In nucleotides, the CDR3 is TGTGCCAGCAGCTCCAATAGACTAGGACAGGGGACCACTGAAGCTTTCTTT. It yields the protein CASSSNRLGQGTTEAFF.